These 2 T cell receptor beta chains originate from one sample sequenced in a study of vaccination and CD4 T cells after COVID-19. The assay that was used to sequence DNA from cultured CD4+ T cells was the Oncomine TCR Beta short-read assay. TCRdb used MiXCR to reprocess the PCR reads, holding one entry per CDR3 protein. The sample holds fewer than 12,000 distinct CDR3 sequences, 60% to 75% seen once. No antigen has been identified for these receptors. Treatment: 10-day PBMC culture with coronavirus spike peptide pools or control peptides (ViraFEST assay). The sequencing input was CD4+ T cells from blood, cultured in vitro. Every receptor here comes from a human donor who had recovered from COVID-19.

The chain couples TRBV20-1 to TRBJ1-1; no reliable D call. Trimming stripped 0 bases from V and 4 bases from J, with 15 bases between. Per germline, CDR1 DFQATT and CDR2 SNEGSKA (reference sequence). CDR3 length equals 15 residues. The CDR3 spells CSARDPGRKGTEAFF. The CDR3 region has the DNA TGCAGTGCTAGAGATCCGGGGAGGAAAGGCACTGAAGCTTTCTTT.

The chain joins TRBV27 to TRBJ2-2; D gene uncertain. This CDR3 comprises 15 residues. Trimming removed 5 bases at V and 1 base at J, with 11 bases between. Germline V gives CDR1 MNHEY, CDR2 SMNVEV (reference sequence). Here the CDR3 reads CASSPWTVNTGELFF. CDR3 in DNA: TGTGCCAGCAGTCCATGGACGGTGAACACCGGGGAGCTGTTTTTT.